This TCR beta chain appears in the sequencing data of a study of cytomegalovirus exposure and HLA in healthy donors. Across the whole study: Of the donors genotyped, approximately 400 in all, less than 90% fell in the Caucasian-associated ancestry cluster.

PCR was performed using 60 Vbeta and 13 Jbeta primers. Produced via immunoSEQ multiplex PCR; TCRdb's table is partial and in-frame only. The sample yields approximately 110,000 clones, of which the top ten take up about 2.7%. The germline V gene encodes CDR1 MDHEN and CDR2 SYDVKM. The V and J ends lost 6 bases and 5 bases respectively, with 25 bases between them. This CDR3 has 17 residues. J is TRBJ1-2 and V is TRBV28, with D possibly TRBD1 on 5 matching bases. The receptor comes from a young man in good health and CMV-seronegative. The sample consisted of PBMCs. CDR3 coding DNA: TGTGCCAGCAGCCCTACAGGAGATAGAATCGGCAGATATGGCTACACCTTC. Translating gives CASSPTGDRIGRYGYTF.